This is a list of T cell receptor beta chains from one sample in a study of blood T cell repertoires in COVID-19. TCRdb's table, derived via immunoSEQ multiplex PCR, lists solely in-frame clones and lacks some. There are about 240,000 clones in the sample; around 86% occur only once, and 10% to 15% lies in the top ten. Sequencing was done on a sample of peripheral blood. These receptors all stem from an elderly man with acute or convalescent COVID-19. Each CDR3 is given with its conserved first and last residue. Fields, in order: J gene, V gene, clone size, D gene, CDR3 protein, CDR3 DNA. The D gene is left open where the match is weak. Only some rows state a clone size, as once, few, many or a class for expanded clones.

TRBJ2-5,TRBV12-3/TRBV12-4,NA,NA,CASSLVGEETQYF,TGTGCCAGCAGTTTAGTGGGAGAAGAGACCCAGTACTTC
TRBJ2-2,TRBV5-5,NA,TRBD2,CASSLVKREGNTGELFF,TGTGCCAGCAGCTTGGTGAAGCGGGAGGGGAACACCGGGGAGCTGTTTTTT
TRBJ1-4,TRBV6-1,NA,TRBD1,CASSGEAWTGVEKLFF,TGTGCCAGCAGTGGGGAAGCATGGACAGGGGTCGAAAAACTGTTTTTT
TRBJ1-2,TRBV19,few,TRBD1,CASRSGTGNGYTF,TGTGCCAGTAGATCCGGGACAGGGAACGGCTACACCTTC
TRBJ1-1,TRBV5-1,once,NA,CASSLLGGGDTEAFF,TGCGCCAGCAGCTTGCTGGGGGGGGGCGACACTGAAGCTTTCTTT
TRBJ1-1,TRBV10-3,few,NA,CAISGGGAEAFF,TGTGCCATCAGTGGGGGTGGGGCGGAAGCTTTCTTT
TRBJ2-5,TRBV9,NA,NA,CASSGEGTGIGGTQYF,TGTGCCAGCAGCGGAGAGGGGACTGGGATCGGTGGGACCCAGTACTTC
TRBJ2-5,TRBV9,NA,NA,CASSVRNSEETQYF,TGTGCCAGCAGCGTAAGGAACAGTGAAGAGACCCAGTACTTC
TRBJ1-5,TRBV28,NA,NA,CASSGQFVVQPQHF,TGTGCCAGCAGTGGACAGTTCGTAGTACAGCCCCAGCATTTT
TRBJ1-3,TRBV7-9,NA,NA,CASSLATGSGNTIYF,TGTGCCAGCAGCTTAGCAACAGGGTCTGGAAACACCATATATTTT
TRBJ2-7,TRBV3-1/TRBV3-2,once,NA,CASSPSAAPGEQYF,TGTGCCAGCAGCCCTTCAGCGGCCCCTGGGGAGCAGTACTTC
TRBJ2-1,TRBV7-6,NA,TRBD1,CASSSQGAQSSYNEQFF,TGTGCCAGCAGCTCACAGGGGGCTCAGAGCTCCTACAATGAGCAGTTCTTC
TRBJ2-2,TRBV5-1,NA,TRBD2,CASSSGERDGELFF,TGCGCCAGCAGTTCCGGGGAGCGGGACGGGGAGCTGTTTTTT
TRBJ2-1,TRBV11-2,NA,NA,CASSLDFTYNEQFF,TGTGCCAGCAGCTTAGACTTTACCTACAATGAGCAGTTCTTC
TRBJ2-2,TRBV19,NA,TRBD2,CASSMKAGGPTGELFF,TGTGCCAGTAGTATGAAAGCGGGGGGCCCAACCGGGGAGCTGTTTTTT
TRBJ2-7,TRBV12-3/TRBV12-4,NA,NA,CASSDRNYEQYF,TGTGCCAGCAGTGACAGGAACTACGAGCAGTACTTC
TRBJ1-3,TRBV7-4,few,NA,CASSLLSDSGGRLLGNTIYF,TGTGCCAGCAGCTTACTGTCGGACAGTGGGGGCCGGCTCCTTGGAAACACCATATATTTT
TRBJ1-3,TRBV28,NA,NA,CASSLGSSGGNTIYF,TGTGCCAGCAGTTTAGGGTCCTCGGGAGGAAACACCATATATTTT
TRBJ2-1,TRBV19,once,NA,CASSKEGGLSSYNEQFF,TGTGCCAGTAGTAAAGAGGGGGGACTCTCCTCCTACAATGAGCAGTTCTTC
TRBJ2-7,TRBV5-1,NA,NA,CASSLASGPLYGQYF,TGCGCCAGCAGCTTGGCGTCAGGCCCCCTCTACGGGCAGTACTTC
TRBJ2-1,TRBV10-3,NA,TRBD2,CAISYSGNSYNEQFF,TGTGCCATCAGTTATAGCGGGAACTCCTACAATGAGCAGTTCTTC
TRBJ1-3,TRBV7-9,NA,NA,CASSLMRGISGNTIYF,TGTGCCAGCAGCTTAATGCGGGGCATCTCTGGAAACACCATATATTTT
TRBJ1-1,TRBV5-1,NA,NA,CASSPLGGIRGNTEAFF,TGCGCCAGCAGCCCCTTGGGGGGGATCAGGGGGAACACTGAAGCTTTCTTT
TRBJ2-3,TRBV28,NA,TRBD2,CASGLAGGSTDTQYF,TGTGCCAGCGGTCTAGCGGGAGGGAGCACAGATACGCAGTATTTT
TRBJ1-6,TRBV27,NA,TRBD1,CASGLSGTVNSPLHF,TGTGCCAGCGGGTTATCCGGGACAGTTAATTCACCCCTCCACTTT
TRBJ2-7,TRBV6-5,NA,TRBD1,CASSYSPGQGTGEQYF,TGTGCCAGCAGTTATAGCCCGGGACAGGGGACCGGCGAGCAGTACTTC
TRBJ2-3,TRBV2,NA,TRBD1,CASSGQGAAELAGYTDTQYF,TGTGCCAGCAGTGGGCAGGGGGCGGCCGAACTAGCAGGTTACACAGATACGCAGTATTTT
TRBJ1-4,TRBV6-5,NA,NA,CASRRGTVNEKLFF,TGTGCCAGCAGGCGGGGGACGGTTAATGAAAAACTGTTTTTT
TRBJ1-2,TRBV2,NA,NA,CASRARGGYTNYGYTF,TGTGCCAGCAGAGCTAGGGGAGGGTATACTAACTATGGCTACACCTTC
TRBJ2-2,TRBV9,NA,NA,CASSVDAGTNTGELFF,TGTGCCAGCAGCGTAGACGCGGGTACTAACACCGGGGAGCTGTTTTTT
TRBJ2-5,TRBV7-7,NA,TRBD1,CASSLGTGYLETQYF,TGTGCTAGCAGCTTAGGGACAGGGTATTTGGAGACCCAGTACTTC
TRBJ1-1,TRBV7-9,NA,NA,CASSLGGVNTEAFF,TGTGCCAGCAGCTTAGGAGGAGTGAACACTGAAGCTTTCTTT
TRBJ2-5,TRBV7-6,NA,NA,CASSLAGQGGQYF,TGTGCCAGCAGCTTAGCGGGCCAGGGGGGCCAGTACTTC
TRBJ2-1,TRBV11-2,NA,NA,CASSLTTGYEQFF,TGTGCCAGCAGCTTAACAACAGGGTATGAGCAGTTCTTC
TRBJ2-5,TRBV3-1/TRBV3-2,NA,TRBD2,CASSLTPGGDQYF,TGTGCCAGCAGCCTTACCCCGGGGGGGGACCAGTACTTC
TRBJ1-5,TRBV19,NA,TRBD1,CASRARTGGQPQHF,TGTGCCAGTAGGGCCAGGACAGGGGGTCAGCCCCAGCATTTT
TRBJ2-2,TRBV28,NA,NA,CASSSNTGELFF,TGTGCCAGCTCCTCGAACACCGGGGAGCTGTTTTTT
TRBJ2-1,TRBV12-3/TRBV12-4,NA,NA,CASSGGVGEQFF,TGTGCCAGCAGTGGAGGAGTTGGGGAGCAGTTCTTC
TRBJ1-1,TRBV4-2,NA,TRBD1,CASRPDRGTSFF,TGTGCCAGCAGACCCGACAGGGGAACATCTTTCTTT
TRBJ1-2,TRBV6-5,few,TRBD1,CASSPTGVSYGYTF,TGTGCCAGCAGTCCAACAGGGGTGTCCTATGGCTACACCTTC
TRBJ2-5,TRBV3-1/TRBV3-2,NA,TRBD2,CAASGTSRETQYF,TGTGCCGCTAGCGGAACCTCACGGGAGACCCAGTACTTC
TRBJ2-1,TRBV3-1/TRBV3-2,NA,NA,CASSQVSGLANNEQFF,TGTGCCAGCAGCCAAGTGTCGGGACTGGCCAACAATGAGCAGTTCTTC
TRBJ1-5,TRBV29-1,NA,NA,CSVVARRGQPQHF,TGCAGCGTTGTAGCCCGTAGGGGACAGCCCCAGCATTTT